This T cell receptor beta chain was sequenced during a study of beta chain features in type 1 diabetes. Study background: Age and gender were similar between patients and healthy donors, as were cell yields. Whole-study findings and limits: VDJ junctions from type 1 diabetes patients carried fewer insertions and larger deletions. A closer apparent resemblance between naive, central memory and Treg TCRB repertoires was seen in patients than in healthy donors. Shortening of TCRB CDR3s, moderate but significant, appeared in all four CD4+ subsets of Type 1 diabetes patients.

It was one heparinised blood draw, averaging about 116 mL, that each donor gave. All of the isolated RNA was reverse transcribed, so expressed TCRB transcripts were sequenced. Using immunoSEQ multiplex PCR, the repertoire was profiled, and TCRdb retains in-frame clones only, with some absent. The table lists roughly 340,000 clones, 13% of them singletons. The CDR3 has 14 amino acids. The V and J ends lost 0 bases and 4 bases respectively, with 8 bases between them. Germline loops: CDR1 ENHRY, CDR2 SYGVKD. This clone was seen a few times. Antigen specificity is unknown. V is TRBV10-3 and J is TRBJ2-3; no clear D gene. Sample: naive CD4+ T cells from blood. This clonotype was obtained from a woman aged 18 to 35 with type 1 diabetes. The CDR3 region is CAISESKSADTQYF. For the CDR3, the DNA is TGTGCCATCAGTGAGTCCAAAAGCGCAGATACGCAGTATTTT.